This is a list of T cell receptor beta chains from one sample in a study of blood T cell repertoires in COVID-19. Method: immunoSEQ multiplex PCR; TCRdb's copy keeps in-frame clones and lacks some. Among about 240,000 clones listed, about 82% were seen once. The source material was peripheral blood. The origin of the receptors is a man of 80 years or more with acute or convalescent COVID-19. Both conserved end residues are part of each CDR3. D genes are given only for firm matches. Size values are once, few and many counts, or a class for expanded clones, and some rows have none.

TRBD1,TRBJ1-5,TRBV7-6,-,TGTGCCAGCAGGCTGGGACAGAATAGCAATCAGCCCCAGCATTTT,CASRLGQNSNQPQHF
TRBD1,TRBJ1-5,TRBV28,-,TGTGCCAGCAGTATTCCGGGACAGGGGAATCAGCCCCAGCATTTT,CASSIPGQGNQPQHF
-,TRBJ2-5,TRBV18,-,TGTGCCAGCTCACCACCCAATACCAGGGACCAAGAGACCCAGTACTTC,CASSPPNTRDQETQYF
TRBD1,TRBJ2-2,TRBV7-7,-,TGTGCTAGCAGCTTGGGACAGCTCACCGGGGAGCTGTTTTTT,CASSLGQLTGELFF
-,TRBJ1-5,TRBV19,-,TGTGCCAGTAGTATATCGGGCGGGATGAATCAGCCCCAGCATTTT,CASSISGGMNQPQHF
-,TRBJ2-1,TRBV11-2,-,TGTGCCAGCAGCTCGACTAGGGTTGAGCAGTTCTTC,CASSSTRVEQFF
-,TRBJ2-4,TRBV5-6,-,TGTGCCAGCAGCCGTAGACAGTCCCTAGCCAAAAACATTCAGTACTTC,CASSRRQSLAKNIQYF
-,TRBJ2-7,TRBV6-5,-,TGTGCCAGCAGACCGCAGGGCCCCTCCTACGAGCAGTACTTC,CASRPQGPSYEQYF
TRBD2,TRBJ2-5,TRBV5-1,-,TGCGCCAGCAGCTTGGCTGCTAGCGGGAGGTCCCAGTACTTC,CASSLAASGRSQYF
TRBD2,TRBJ2-3,TRBV7-3,once,TGTGCCAGCAGCTTAACGGGTCTTGGGACTAGCGGGAGCGGTCTAGATACGCAGTATTTT,CASSLTGLGTSGSGLDTQYF
-,TRBJ2-2,TRBV19,-,TGTGCCAGTAGTATTAGGGGCGGAACCGGGGAGCTGTTTTTT,CASSIRGGTGELFF
TRBD1,TRBJ2-5,TRBV2,-,TGTGCCAGCAGTCCATGGACAGGGATGGGGGAGACCCAGTACTTC,CASSPWTGMGETQYF